Presented here are 2 T cell receptor beta chains from one specimen sequenced in a study of beta chain features in type 1 diabetes. cDNA synthesis used the whole RNA isolate, giving expressed TCRB sequences. Profiling relied on immunoSEQ multiplex PCR, and the TCRdb table lists in-frame clones only, not all of them. The sample holds 300,000 to 400,000 clones, about 11% seen once. Sequenced material: naive CD4+ T cells from blood. Receptors were obtained from a woman aged 25 to 39 in good health.

The chain is built from TRBV18 and TRBJ2-1; D is perhaps TRBD2 (6 bases). Germline loops: CDR1 KGHSH, CDR2 LQKENI. Trimming pared 4 bases from V and 3 bases from J, leaving 10 bases between. This CDR3 is 14 amino acids long. Here the CDR3 DNA reads TGTGCCAGCTCACAGGTTAGCGGCTACAATGAGCAGTTCTTC. It is translated as CASSQVSGYNEQFF.

V usage is TRBV5-4 and J usage is TRBJ2-3; 8 bases are a match to TRBD1. V dropped 6 bases and J dropped 4; count of bases not matched to a gene: 10. Germline values: CDR1 SGHNT, CDR2 YYREEE (reference sequence). The CDR3 loop spans 15 amino acids. Written as DNA, the CDR3 is TGTGCCAGCAACGACCCCAGGGGGCTACCAGATACGCAGTATTTT. Residues: CASNDPRGLPDTQYF.